The 17 T cell receptor beta chains below all came from one sample that was sequenced in a study of blood T cells in healthy people across ages. A second PCR of 7 to 11 cycles used a sample-barcoded 5' primer and a J-beta primer mix. TCRdb called the 5' RACE reads again in MiXCR, with one record for every CDR3 protein. The table lists around 500,000 distinct CDR3 sequences, about 45% of them singletons. Source material: blood. The receptors originated from an elderly man in good health.

This clonotype was picked up a small number of times. The rearrangement uses TRBV20-1 and TRBJ1-1; possible D gene TRBD1, 5 bases. This CDR3 is 14 amino acids long. Germline CDR1 reads DFQATT; CDR2 reads SNEGSKA (reference sequence). V lost 3 bases to trimming and J lost 8 bases, with 19 bases between them. The CDR3 nucleotides are TGCAGTGCTAGCCCCGGACGGGACCCTAGGGAAGCTTTCTTT. It codes for CSASPGRDPREAFF.

This clonotype appeared a few times. The rearrangement uses TRBV20-1 and TRBJ2-1, with D possibly matching TRBD2 (6 bases). With 6 bases removed from V and 9 bases from J, the gap between germline ends came to 18 bases. This CDR3 has 13 residues. Germline V gene data show CDR1 as DFQATT and CDR2 as SNEGSKA (reference sequence). The CDR3 reads CSAAGRDRREQFF. The CDR3 DNA follows: TGCAGTGCGGCCGGGAGAGATCGTCGTGAGCAGTTCTTC.

The V call is TRBV6-2 or TRBV6-3, the J call TRBJ2-5, with TRBD2 identical over 7 bases. This CDR3 is 16 amino acids long. Looked up from germline, CDR1 is MNHEY and CDR2 is SVGEGT. Trimming removed 2 bases from V and 2 bases from J; junction bases left unmatched: 8. CDR3 amino acids: CASSYGIRAGQETQYF. The CDR3 DNA reads as TGTGCCAGCAGTTACGGGATAAGAGCGGGGCAAGAGACCCAGTACTTC.

Only a few counts were recorded for this clonotype. The chain's CDR3 is CASSYAGGLYEQYF. The CDR3 bases are TGTGCCAGCAGTTACGCTGGGGGCCTCTACGAGCAGTACTTC. The rearrangement uses TRBV6-6 and TRBJ2-7, with D perhaps matching TRBD1 (6 bases). Germline V CDR1 and CDR2: MNHNY, SVGAGI (reference sequence). The CDR3 loop spans 14 amino acids. The V end was cut by 2 bases, the J end by 3 bases, with 11 bases between.

This clonotype was seen a few times. V and J are TRBV9 and TRBJ2-1, with D perhaps matching TRBD1 (6 bases). CDR3 length: 16 residues. The V end lost 1 base, the J end lost 3 bases, and 14 bases lay between the germline ends. Germline V gene data show CDR1 as SGDLS and CDR2 as YYNGEE. CDR3 sequence: CASSVIGQSIYNEQFF. In DNA form, the CDR3 reads TGTGCCAGCAGCGTAATTGGACAGAGCATCTACAATGAGCAGTTCTTC.

This clonotype was seen more than once but under ten times. The rearrangement joins TRBV20-1 to TRBJ2-5; possibly TRBD1 for D (5 bases). The end of the DNA fits TRBJ2-7 better, so the J call may be wrong. Germline V gene sequence: CDR1 DFQATT, CDR2 SNEGSKA (reference sequence). The CDR3 consists of 11 residues. The CDR3 coding sequence is TGCAGTGCCTTCCGACAGTACGAGCAGTACTTC. Its protein is CSAFRQYEQYF.

The V gene is TRBV7-9, the J gene TRBJ2-5; 7 nucleotides match TRBD2. After removal of 1 base from V and 11 bases from J, the junction contained 19 bases not matched to a gene. Germline V gene data show CDR1 as SEHNR and CDR2 as FQNEAQ (reference sequence). The length of the CDR3 is 17 residues. CDR3 DNA: TGTGCCAGCAGCTTAGTTAGTTGGGGAGGGCAGTACAATGAGCAGTACTTC. Its protein is CASSLVSWGGQYNEQYF.

This clonotype has at least ten counts. J is TRBJ2-3 and V is TRBV29-1; 7 nucleotides line up with TRBD2. V dropped 7 bases and J dropped 0; count of bases not matched to a gene: 10. The CDR3 consists of 15 residues. Germline loops: CDR1 SQVTM, CDR2 ANQGSEA. As DNA, the CDR3 is TGCAGCGCCCTTAGCCCTAGCGGAAGCACAGATACGCAGTATTTT. Translated, it gives CSALSPSGSTDTQYF.

In its sample, this clonotype was seen many times. The rearrangement joins TRBV7-9 to TRBJ2-3, with unresolved D. V lost 7 bases, J lost 6 bases, and 20 bases lay in between. The CDR3 spans 15 residues. Per germline, CDR1 SEHNR and CDR2 FQNEAQ (reference sequence). DNA of the CDR3: TGTGCCAGCACCCCCTGGAGAGTATCTTTCGATACGCAGTATTTT. Translated, it gives CASTPWRVSFDTQYF.

Many counts were recorded for this clonotype. The chain is built from TRBV29-1 and TRBJ2-7, with 8 bases matching TRBD2. In germline, CDR1 is SQVTM, CDR2 ANQGSEA. The CDR3 has 11 residues. Trimming at V came to 6 bases and at J to 2 bases, leaving 0 bases not matched to a gene. The CDR3, as DNA: TGCAGCGTGGGACTAGCCTACGAGCAGTACTTC. Residues: CSVGLAYEQYF.

This rearrangement joins TRBV6-6 to TRBJ2-3, with unresolved D. Germline values: CDR1 MNHNY, CDR2 SVGAGI (reference sequence). Trimming shortened V by 2 bases and J by 5 bases, and 5 bases separated the two germline ends. The CDR3 runs to 12 residues. The CDR3 reads CASSYDRDTQYF. CDR3 nucleotides: TGTGCCAGCAGTTACGATAGAGATACGCAGTATTTT.

The rearrangement links TRBV7-2 to TRBJ2-1, with a tentative D call TRBD1 (6 bases). The CDR3 length is 15 residues. Germline lookup yields CDR1 SGHTA and CDR2 FQGNSA. V gave up 2 bases and J gave up 1 base, with 9 bases separating them. DNA of the CDR3: TGTGCCAGCAGCTTAACACAGGGATCCTACAATGAGCAGTTCTTC. This gives the protein CASSLTQGSYNEQFF.

The chain employs TRBV5-5 and TRBJ2-2; D might be TRBD1 (5 bases). Per germline, CDR1 SGHKS and CDR2 YYEKEE (reference sequence). The length of the CDR3 is 14 residues. The V end lost 1 base, the J end lost 8 bases, and 12 bases lay between the germline ends. This chain's CDR3 is CASSLWQGGGELFF. The CDR3 bases are TGTGCCAGCAGCTTGTGGCAGGGCGGAGGGGAGCTGTTTTTT.

This chain connects TRBV7-2 to TRBJ2-7, with 11 bases that match TRBD2. Germline-derived CDR1 and CDR2 are SGHTA and FQGNSA. With 5 bases clipped from V and 2 bases from J, the junction kept 5 bases outside the gene matches. The CDR3 is 15 amino acids. Written as DNA, the CDR3 is TGTGCCAGCAGCCGTCTGACTAGCGGGACCTACGAGCAGTACTTC. It specifies CASSRLTSGTYEQYF. The entire variable domain, with the rest obtained from reference TRBV7-2 and TRBJ2-7, is as follows: GAGVSQSPSNKVTEKGKDVELRCDPISGHTALYWYRQSLGQGLEFLIYFQGNSAPDKSGLPSDRFSAERTGGSVSTLTIQRTQQEDSAVYLCASSRLTSGTYEQYFGPGTRLTVT.

Many counts were recorded for this clonotype. CDR3 sequence reads: CATSKGRNEQFF. CDR3 coding DNA: TGTGCCACCAGCAAGGGGAGGAATGAGCAGTTCTTC. The chain couples TRBV15 to TRBJ2-1, with D perhaps TRBD2 (6 bases). The V gene lost 4 bases and the J gene lost 7 bases, with 8 bases spanning the gap. CDR3 length: 12 residues. Germline loops: CDR1 LNHNV, CDR2 YYDKDF (reference sequence).

Concerning this clonotype itself: A much larger clonotype is one base distant, so this may be a read error. This chain connects TRBV6-6 to TRBJ1-1, with D uncertain. The CDR3 runs 11 residues. V gave up 5 bases and J gave up 11 bases, with 12 bases separating them. Germline loops: CDR1 MNHNY, CDR2 SVGAGI (reference sequence). In nucleotides, the CDR3 is TGTGCCAGCAGTACGGTCGGATGGGCTTTCTTT. Its protein is CASSTVGWAFF.

This clonotype was found a few times. The chain recombines TRBV20-1 with TRBJ2-1; 7 bases map to TRBD2. The CDR3 has 14 amino acids. V trimming: 1 base; J trimming: 12 bases; junction bases outside the gene matches: 12. Germline values: CDR1 DFQATT, CDR2 SNEGSKA (reference sequence). The CDR3, as DNA: TGCAGTGCTAGAGCTGAGCCGGGACTACGCGTGCAGTTCTTC. Translated, it gives CSARAEPGLRVQFF.